There are many counts of the clone carrying this T cell receptor (beta chain). Clinical history as reported by participants underpinned cohort assignment. The CDR3 extends over 14 amino acids. The germline CDR1 and CDR2 sequences are SGHRS and YFSETQ. V was trimmed by 4 bases and J by 7 bases, leaving 17 bases between them. The entry originates in a study of blood T cell repertoires in COVID-19. Sequencing used immunoSEQ multiplex PCR; TCRdb keeps in-frame clones, though not all of them. The sample lists some 210,000 clones; about four fifths were seen once. This sequence joins TRBV5-1 and TRBJ1-1, with D hard to call. Sequenced: PBMCs or T cells enriched from blood (not recorded which). The TCR comes from a woman aged 50 to 60 with acute COVID-19. The CDR3 coding sequence is TGCGCCAGCAGCCCGAGAGTTTATAGTATTGAAGCTTTCTTT. Its translation is CASSPRVYSIEAFF.